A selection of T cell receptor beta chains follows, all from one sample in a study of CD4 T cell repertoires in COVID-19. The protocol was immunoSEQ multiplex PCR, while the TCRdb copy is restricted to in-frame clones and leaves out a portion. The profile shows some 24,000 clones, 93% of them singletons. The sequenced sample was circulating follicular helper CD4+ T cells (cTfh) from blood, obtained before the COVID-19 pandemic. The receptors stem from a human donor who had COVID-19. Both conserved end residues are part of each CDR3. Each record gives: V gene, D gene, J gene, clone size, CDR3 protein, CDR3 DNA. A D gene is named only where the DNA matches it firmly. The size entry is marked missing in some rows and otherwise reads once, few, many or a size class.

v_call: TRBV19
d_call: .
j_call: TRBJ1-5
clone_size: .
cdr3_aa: CASSVGGKGTGNQPQHF
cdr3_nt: TGTGCCAGTAGTGTGGGGGGGAAGGGCACGGGCAATCAGCCCCAGCATTTT

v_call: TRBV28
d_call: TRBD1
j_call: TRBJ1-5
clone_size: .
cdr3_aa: CASSLPGTGVQPQHF
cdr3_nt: TGTGCCAGCAGTTTGCCCGGGACAGGGGTTCAGCCCCAGCATTTT

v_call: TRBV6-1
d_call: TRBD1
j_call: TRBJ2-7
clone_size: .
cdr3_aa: CASTRTGANYEQYF
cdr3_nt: TGTGCCAGCACCCGGACAGGGGCTAACTACGAGCAGTACTTC

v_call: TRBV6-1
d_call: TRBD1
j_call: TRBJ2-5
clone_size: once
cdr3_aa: CASSGQGAPQETQYF
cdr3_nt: TGTGCCAGCAGTGGACAGGGGGCTCCCCAAGAGACCCAGTACTTC

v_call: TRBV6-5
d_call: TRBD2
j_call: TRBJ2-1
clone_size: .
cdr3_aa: CASSFGTSSPNQFF
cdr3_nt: TGTGCCAGCAGTTTCGGGACTAGCTCACCTAATCAGTTCTTC

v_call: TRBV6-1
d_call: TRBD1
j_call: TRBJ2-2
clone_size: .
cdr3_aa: CASSEDSLSQGEAGELFF
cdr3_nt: TGTGCCAGCAGTGAAGACAGCCTTTCACAGGGGGAGGCCGGGGAGCTGTTTTTT

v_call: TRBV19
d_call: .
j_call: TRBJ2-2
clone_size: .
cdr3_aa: CASSLIDTGELFF
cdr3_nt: TGTGCCAGTAGTTTGATAGACACCGGGGAGCTGTTTTTT

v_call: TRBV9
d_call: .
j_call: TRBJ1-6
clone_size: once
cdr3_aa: CASSTQGSSNSPLHF
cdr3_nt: TGTGCCAGCAGCACTCAGGGGTCGAGTAATTCACCCCTCCACTTT

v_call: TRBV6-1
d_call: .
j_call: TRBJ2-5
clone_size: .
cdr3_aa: CASSASGAGNGETQYF
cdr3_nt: TGTGCCAGCAGTGCGAGCGGCGCGGGAAATGGAGAGACCCAGTACTTC

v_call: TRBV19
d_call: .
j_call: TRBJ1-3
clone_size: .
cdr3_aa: CASIVGGGSGNTIYF
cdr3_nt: TGTGCCAGTATCGTTGGGGGGGGCTCTGGAAACACCATATATTTT

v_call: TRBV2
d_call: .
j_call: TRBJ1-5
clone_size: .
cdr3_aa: CASSDYSNQPQHF
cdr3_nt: TGTGCCAGCAGTGATTATAGCAATCAGCCCCAGCATTTT

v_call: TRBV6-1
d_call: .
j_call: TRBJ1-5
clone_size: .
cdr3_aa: CASSEFEQPQHF
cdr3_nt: TGTGCCAGCAGTGAATTCGAGCAGCCCCAGCATTTT

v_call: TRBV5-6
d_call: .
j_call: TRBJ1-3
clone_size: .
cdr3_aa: CASSRQGRSGNTIYF
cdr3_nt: TGTGCCAGCAGCCGCCAGGGGCGCTCTGGAAACACCATATATTTT

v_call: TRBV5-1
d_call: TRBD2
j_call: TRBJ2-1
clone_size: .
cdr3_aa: CASSLGGGLAYNEQFF
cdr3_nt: TGCGCCAGCAGCTTGGGGGGGGGACTAGCGTACAATGAGCAGTTCTTC

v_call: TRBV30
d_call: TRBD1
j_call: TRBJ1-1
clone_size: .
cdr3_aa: CAWSVQVTGARAFF
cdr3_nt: TGTGCCTGGAGTGTACAAGTGACAGGGGCTCGAGCTTTCTTT

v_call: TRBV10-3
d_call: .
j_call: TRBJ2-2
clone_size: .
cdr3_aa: CAISVGGNTGELFF
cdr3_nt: TGTGCCATCAGTGTAGGGGGAAACACCGGGGAGCTGTTTTTT

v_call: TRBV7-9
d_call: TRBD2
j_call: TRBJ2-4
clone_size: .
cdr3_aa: CASSSTGLAGVSKNIQYF
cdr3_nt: TGTGCCAGCAGCTCCACTGGACTAGCGGGAGTATCCAAAAACATTCAGTACTTC

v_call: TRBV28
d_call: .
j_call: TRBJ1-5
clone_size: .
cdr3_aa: CASSSRINNQPQHF
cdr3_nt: TGTGCCAGCAGTTCCAGGATCAACAATCAGCCCCAGCATTTT

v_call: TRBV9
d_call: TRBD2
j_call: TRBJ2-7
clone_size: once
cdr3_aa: CASSAALAGGLDEQYF
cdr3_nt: TGTGCCAGCAGCGCCGCCCTTGCGGGGGGCCTGGACGAGCAGTACTTC

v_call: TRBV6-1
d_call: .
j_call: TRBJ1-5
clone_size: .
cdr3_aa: CASILDRDNQPQHF
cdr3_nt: TGTGCCAGCATCTTAGACAGAGACAATCAGCCCCAGCATTTT

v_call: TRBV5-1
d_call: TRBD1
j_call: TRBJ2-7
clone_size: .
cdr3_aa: CASSYQGTGALSYEQYF
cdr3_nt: TGCGCCAGCAGCTACCAGGGGACAGGGGCCCTCTCCTACGAGCAGTACTTC

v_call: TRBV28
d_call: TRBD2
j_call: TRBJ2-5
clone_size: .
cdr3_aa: CASSTSGVRVETQYF
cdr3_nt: TGTGCCAGCAGTACTAGCGGGGTCCGAGTCGAGACCCAGTACTTC

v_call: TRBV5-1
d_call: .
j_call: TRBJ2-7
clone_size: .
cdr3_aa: CASSPSMDRPSHEQYF
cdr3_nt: TGCGCCAGCAGCCCGTCCATGGACAGACCAAGCCACGAGCAGTACTTC

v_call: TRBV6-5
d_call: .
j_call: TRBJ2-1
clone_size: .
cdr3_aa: CASSTSSASYNEQFF
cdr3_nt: TGTGCCAGCAGTACTAGCTCCGCCAGTTACAATGAGCAGTTCTTC

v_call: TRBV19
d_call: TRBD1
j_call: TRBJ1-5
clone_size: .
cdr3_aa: CASSIYKGANQPQHF
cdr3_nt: TGTGCCAGTAGTATATATAAGGGGGCCAATCAGCCCCAGCATTTT

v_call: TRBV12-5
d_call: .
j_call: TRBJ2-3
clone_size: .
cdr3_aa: CASGPDNLPNTQYF
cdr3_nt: TGTGCTAGTGGTCCGGACAACCTTCCCAATACGCAGTATTTT

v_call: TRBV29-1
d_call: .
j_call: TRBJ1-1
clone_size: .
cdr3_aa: CSAQGQPNTEAFF
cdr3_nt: TGCAGCGCACAAGGACAGCCGAACACTGAAGCTTTCTTT

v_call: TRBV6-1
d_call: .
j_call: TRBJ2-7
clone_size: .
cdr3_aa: CATGASGSYEQYF
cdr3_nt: TGTGCCACAGGGGCTAGCGGATCCTACGAGCAGTACTTC

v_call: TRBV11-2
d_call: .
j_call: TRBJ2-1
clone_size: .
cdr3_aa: CASSFYAGLSYNEQFF
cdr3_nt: TGTGCCAGCAGCTTTTATGCGGGCCTCTCCTACAATGAGCAGTTCTTC

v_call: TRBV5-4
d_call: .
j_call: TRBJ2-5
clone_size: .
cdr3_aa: CASNLDPAGQETQYF
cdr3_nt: TGTGCCAGCAACCTCGACCCCGCGGGGCAAGAGACCCAGTACTTC

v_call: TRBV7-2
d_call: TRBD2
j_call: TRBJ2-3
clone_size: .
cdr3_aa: CASSLLGTSGRDTQYF
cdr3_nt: TGTGCCAGCAGCTTATTGGGGACTAGCGGGAGGGATACGCAGTATTTT

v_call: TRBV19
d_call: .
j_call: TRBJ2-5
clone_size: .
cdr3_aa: CASRISGLGETQYF
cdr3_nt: TGTGCCAGTAGGATTTCAGGGCTAGGGGAGACCCAGTACTTC

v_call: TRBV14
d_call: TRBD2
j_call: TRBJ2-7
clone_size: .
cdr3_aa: CASSQDVLAGGRKYF
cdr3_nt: TGTGCCAGCAGCCAAGATGTGCTAGCGGGAGGGAGAAAGTACTTC

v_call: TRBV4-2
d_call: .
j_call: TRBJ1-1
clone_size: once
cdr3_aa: CASSQGYGGVDTEAFF
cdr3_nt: TGTGCCAGCAGCCAAGGCTACGGGGGGGTGGACACTGAAGCTTTCTTT

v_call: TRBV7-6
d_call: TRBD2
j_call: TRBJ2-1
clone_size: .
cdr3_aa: CASSSNLADGVYNEQFF
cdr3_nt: TGTGCCAGCAGCTCAAATCTAGCGGACGGGGTATACAATGAGCAGTTCTTC

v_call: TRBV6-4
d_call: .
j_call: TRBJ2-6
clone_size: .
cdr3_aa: CASSVPGFSGANVLTF
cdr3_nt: TGTGCCAGCAGTGTTCCGGGTTTCTCTGGGGCCAACGTCCTGACTTTC

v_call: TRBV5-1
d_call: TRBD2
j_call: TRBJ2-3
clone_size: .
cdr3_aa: CASSLAGGTDTQYF
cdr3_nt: TGCGCCAGCAGCCTAGCGGGGGGGACTGATACGCAGTATTTT

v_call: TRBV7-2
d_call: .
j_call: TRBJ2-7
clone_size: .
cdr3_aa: CASSPGHPRVSEQYF
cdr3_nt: TGTGCCAGCAGCCCAGGACACCCCAGGGTTAGCGAGCAGTACTTC

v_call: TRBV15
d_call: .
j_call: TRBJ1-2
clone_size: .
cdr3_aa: CATSSSTQGQNYGYTF
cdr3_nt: TGTGCCACCAGCAGTTCTACCCAGGGGCAGAACTATGGCTACACCTTC

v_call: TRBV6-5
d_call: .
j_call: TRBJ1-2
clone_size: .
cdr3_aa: CASSYNPGGQAGYTF
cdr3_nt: TGTGCCAGCAGTTACAATCCGGGGGGTCAGGCTGGCTACACCTTC

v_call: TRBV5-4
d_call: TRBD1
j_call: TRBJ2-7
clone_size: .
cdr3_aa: CASSLSGTGSFEQYF
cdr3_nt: TGTGCCAGCAGCTTGTCGGGGACAGGGTCGTTCGAGCAGTACTTC

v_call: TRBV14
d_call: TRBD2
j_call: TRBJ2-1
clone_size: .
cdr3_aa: CASSPLTGGIYNEQFF
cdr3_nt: TGTGCCAGCAGCCCTCTTACGGGAGGGATCTACAATGAGCAGTTCTTC

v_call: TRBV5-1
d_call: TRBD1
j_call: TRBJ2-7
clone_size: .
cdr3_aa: CASSGQGAGEQYF
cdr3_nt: TGCGCCAGCAGCGGACAGGGGGCGGGGGAGCAGTACTTC

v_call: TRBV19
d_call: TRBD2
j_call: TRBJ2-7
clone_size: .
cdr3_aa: CASTPSGLGSFYEQYF
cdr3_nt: TGTGCCAGTACTCCTAGCGGACTTGGGTCGTTCTACGAGCAGTACTTC

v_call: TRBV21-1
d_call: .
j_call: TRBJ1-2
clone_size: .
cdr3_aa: CASSKACPGGADGYTF
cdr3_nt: TGTGCCAGCAGCAAAGCTTGCCCAGGGGGCGCAGATGGCTACACCTTC

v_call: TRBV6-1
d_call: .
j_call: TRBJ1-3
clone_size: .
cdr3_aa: CASSDKGKRAF
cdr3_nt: TGTGCCAGCAGCGATAAGGGGAAACGGGCGTTT

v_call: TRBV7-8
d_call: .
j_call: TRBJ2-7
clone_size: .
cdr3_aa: CASSYKQGPYEQYF
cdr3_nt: TGTGCCAGCAGCTATAAACAGGGCCCCTACGAGCAGTACTTC

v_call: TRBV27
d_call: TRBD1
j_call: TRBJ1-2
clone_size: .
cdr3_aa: CASSLIASSTGRGYTF
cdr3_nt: TGTGCCAGCAGTTTGATCGCATCCTCGACAGGGAGAGGCTACACCTTC

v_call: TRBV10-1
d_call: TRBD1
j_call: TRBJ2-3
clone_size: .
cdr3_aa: CASSDLGQGTDTQYF
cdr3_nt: TGCGCCAGCAGTGATTTGGGACAGGGTACAGATACGCAGTATTTT

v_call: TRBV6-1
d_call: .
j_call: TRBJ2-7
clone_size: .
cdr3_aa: CASSDSWGGEQYF
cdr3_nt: TGTGCCAGCAGTGACTCCTGGGGAGGCGAGCAGTACTTC

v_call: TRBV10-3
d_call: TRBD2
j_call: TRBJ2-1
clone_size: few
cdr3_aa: CAISVVAGEDNEQFF
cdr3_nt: TGTGCCATCAGTGTTGTAGCGGGAGAAGACAATGAGCAGTTCTTC

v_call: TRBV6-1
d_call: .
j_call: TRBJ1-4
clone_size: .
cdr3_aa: CASSAGAANEKLFF
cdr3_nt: TGTGCCAGCAGTGCAGGGGCAGCTAATGAAAAACTGTTTTTT

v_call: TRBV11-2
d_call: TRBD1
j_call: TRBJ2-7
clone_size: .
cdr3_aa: CASSRDRGEQYF
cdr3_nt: TGTGCCAGCAGCCGCGACAGGGGGGAGCAGTACTTC

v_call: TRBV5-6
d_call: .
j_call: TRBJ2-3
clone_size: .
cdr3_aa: CASSLKQVQDTQYF
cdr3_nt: TGTGCCAGCAGCTTAAAACAGGTTCAGGATACGCAGTATTTT

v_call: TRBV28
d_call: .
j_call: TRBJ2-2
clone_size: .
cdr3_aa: CASVGGDTNTGELFF
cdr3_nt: TGTGCCAGCGTAGGGGGAGATACCAACACCGGGGAGCTGTTTTTT

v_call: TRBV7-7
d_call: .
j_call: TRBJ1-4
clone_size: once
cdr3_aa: CASSFGQGEKLFF
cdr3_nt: TGTGCCAGCAGCTTCGGCCAGGGGGAAAAACTGTTTTTT

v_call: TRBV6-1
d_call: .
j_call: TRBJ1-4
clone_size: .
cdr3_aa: CASSEGGGSKEKLFF
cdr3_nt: TGTGCCAGCAGTGAAGGGGGGGGGAGCAAGGAAAAACTGTTTTTT